What follows describes a single T cell receptor beta chain. The junction shows a germline mismatch at one end, possibly a read error. PCR amplification relied on 60 Vbeta primers (plus 13 Jbeta primers). Method: immunoSEQ multiplex PCR; TCRdb's copy keeps in-frame clones and lacks some. The repertoire holds 100,000 to 150,000 clones, 77% seen once, with roughly 3.9% in the top ten. The source of the sample is a study of cytomegalovirus exposure and HLA in healthy donors. The CDR3 runs 15 residues. Germline CDR1 reads LNHNV; CDR2 reads YYDKDF (reference sequence). Sequencing was performed on PBMCs. This rearrangement joins TRBV15 to TRBJ1-2; D might be TRBD1 (5 bases). The sequence was obtained from a male donor in good health and CMV-seropositive. CDR3 sequence (DNA): TGTGCCGCCAGCAGAGATAAGACAGATATCTATGGCTACACCTTC. Protein product: CAASRDKTDIYGYTF.